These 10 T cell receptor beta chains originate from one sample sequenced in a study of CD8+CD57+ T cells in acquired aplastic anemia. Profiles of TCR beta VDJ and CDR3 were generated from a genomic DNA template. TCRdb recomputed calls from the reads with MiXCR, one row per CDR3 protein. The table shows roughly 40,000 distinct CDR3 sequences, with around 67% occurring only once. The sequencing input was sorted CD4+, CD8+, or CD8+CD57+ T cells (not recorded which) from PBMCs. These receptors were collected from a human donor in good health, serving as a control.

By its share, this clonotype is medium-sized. The CDR3 region is CSALNLWRDNEQFF. The CDR3 coding sequence is TGCAGTGCCTTAAATCTATGGAGGGATAATGAGCAGTTCTTC. The rearrangement links TRBV20-1 to TRBJ2-1; a possible D gene is TRBD2 (6 bases). The V end lost 6 bases, the J end lost 7 bases, and 19 bases lay between the germline ends. The CDR3 has 14 residues. CDR1 and CDR2 from the germline V gene are DFQATT and SNEGSKA (reference sequence).

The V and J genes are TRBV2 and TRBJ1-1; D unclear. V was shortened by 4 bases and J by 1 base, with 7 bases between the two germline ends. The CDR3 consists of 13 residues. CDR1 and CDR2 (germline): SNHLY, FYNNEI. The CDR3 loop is CASSAVTNTEAFF. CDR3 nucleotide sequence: TGTGCCAGCAGTGCGGTCACGAACACTGAAGCTTTCTTT. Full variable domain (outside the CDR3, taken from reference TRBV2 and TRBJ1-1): EPEVTQTPSHQVTQMGQEVILRCVPISNHLYFYWYRQILGQKVEFLVSFYNNEISEKSEIFDDQFSVERPDGSNFTLKIRSTKLEDSAMYFCASSAVTNTEAFFGQGTRLTVV.

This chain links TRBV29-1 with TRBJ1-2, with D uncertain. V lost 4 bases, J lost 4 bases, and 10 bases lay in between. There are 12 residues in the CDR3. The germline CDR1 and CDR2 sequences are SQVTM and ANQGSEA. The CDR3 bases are TGCAGCGTTGCTGAGAGAAGCTATGGCTACACCTTC. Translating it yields CSVAERSYGYTF.

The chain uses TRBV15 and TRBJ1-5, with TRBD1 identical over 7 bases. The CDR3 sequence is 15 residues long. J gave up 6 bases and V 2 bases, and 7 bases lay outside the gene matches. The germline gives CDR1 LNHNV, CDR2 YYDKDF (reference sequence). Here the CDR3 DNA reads TGTGCCACCAGCAGAACTACAGGGGTGGGTCAGCCCCAGCATTTT. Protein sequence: CATSRTTGVGQPQHF.

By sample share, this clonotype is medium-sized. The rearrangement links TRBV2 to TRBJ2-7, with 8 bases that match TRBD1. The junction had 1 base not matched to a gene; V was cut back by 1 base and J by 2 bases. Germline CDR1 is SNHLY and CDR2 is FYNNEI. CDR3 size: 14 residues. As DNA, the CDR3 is TGTGCCAGCAGTGAAGGGGACAGGCCCTACGAGCAGTACTTC. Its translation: CASSEGDRPYEQYF.

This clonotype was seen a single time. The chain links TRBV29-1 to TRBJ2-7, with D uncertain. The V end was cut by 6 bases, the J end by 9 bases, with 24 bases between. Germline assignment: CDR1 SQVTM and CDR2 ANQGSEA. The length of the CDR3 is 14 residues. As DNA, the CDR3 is TGCAGCGTGAAAAGTCTCCTGGACCCTTTTGGGCAGTACTTC. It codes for CSVKSLLDPFGQYF.

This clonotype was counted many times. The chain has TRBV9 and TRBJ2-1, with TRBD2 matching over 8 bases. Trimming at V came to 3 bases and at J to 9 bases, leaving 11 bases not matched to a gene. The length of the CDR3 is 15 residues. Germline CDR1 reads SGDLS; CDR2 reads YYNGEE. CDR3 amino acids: CASSADGSGGAEQFF. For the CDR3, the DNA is TGTGCCAGCAGCGCCGACGGATCCGGGGGGGCTGAGCAGTTCTTC.

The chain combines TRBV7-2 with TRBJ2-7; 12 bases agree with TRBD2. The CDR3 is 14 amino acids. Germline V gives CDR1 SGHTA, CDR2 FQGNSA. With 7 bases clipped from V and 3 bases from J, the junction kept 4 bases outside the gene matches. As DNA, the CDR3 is TGTGCCAGCACCCCGACTAGCGGGGGCTACGAGCAGTACTTC. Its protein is CASTPTSGGYEQYF. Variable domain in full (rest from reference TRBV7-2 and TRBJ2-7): GAGVSQSPSNKVTEKGKDVELRCDPISGHTALYWYRQSLGQGLEFLIYFQGNSAPDKSGLPSDRFSAERTGGSVSTLTIQRTQQEDSAVYLCASTPTSGGYEQYFGPGTRLTVT.

CDR3 amino acids: CASNGGGVPYEQYF. The CDR3 DNA reads as TGTGCCAGCAACGGTGGGGGGGTGCCCTACGAGCAGTACTTC. The rearrangement links TRBV7-3 to TRBJ2-7; TRBD2 aligns across 7 bases. Trimming took 7 bases from V and 2 from J; bases not matched to a gene: 8. Germline V CDR1 and CDR2: SGHTA, FQGTGA. The CDR3 has 14 amino acids.

The chain's CDR3 is CASSGTDADTEAFF. CDR3 coding DNA: TGTGCCAGCAGCGGGACAGACGCAGACACTGAAGCTTTCTTT. The chain uses TRBV25-1 and TRBJ1-1, with 7 nucleotides matching TRBD1. The germline V gene encodes CDR1 MGHDK and CDR2 SYGVNS. CDR3 length equals 14 residues. J lost 3 bases, V lost 6 bases, and 7 bases had no gene match. The full variable domain, with the rest looked up from reference TRBV25-1 and TRBJ1-1, is EADIYQTPRYLVIGTGKKITLECSQTMGHDKMYWYQQDPGMELHLIHYSYGVNSTEKGDLSSESTVSRIRTEHFPLTLESARPSHTSQYLCASSGTDADTEAFFGQGTRLTVV.